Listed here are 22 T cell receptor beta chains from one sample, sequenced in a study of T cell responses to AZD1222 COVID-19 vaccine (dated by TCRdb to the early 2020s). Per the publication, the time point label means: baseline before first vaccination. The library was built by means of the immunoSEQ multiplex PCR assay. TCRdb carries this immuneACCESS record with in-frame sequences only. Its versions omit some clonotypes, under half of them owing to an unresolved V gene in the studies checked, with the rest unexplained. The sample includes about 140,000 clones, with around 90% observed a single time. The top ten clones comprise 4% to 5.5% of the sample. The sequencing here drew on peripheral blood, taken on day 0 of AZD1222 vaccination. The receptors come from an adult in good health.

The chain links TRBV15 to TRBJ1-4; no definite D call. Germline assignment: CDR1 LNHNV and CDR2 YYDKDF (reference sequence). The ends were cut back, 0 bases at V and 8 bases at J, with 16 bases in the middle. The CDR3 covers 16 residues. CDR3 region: CATSRDRGDVGEKLFF. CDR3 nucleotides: TGTGCCACCAGCAGAGATCGCGGTGATGTGGGGGAAAAACTGTTTTTT. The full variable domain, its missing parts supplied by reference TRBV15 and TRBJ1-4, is DAMVIQNPRYQVTQFGKPVTLSCSQTLNHNVMYWYQQKSSQAPKLLFHYYDKDFNNEADTPDNFQSRRPNTSFCFLDIRSPGLGDTAMYLCATSRDRGDVGEKLFFGSGTQLSVL.

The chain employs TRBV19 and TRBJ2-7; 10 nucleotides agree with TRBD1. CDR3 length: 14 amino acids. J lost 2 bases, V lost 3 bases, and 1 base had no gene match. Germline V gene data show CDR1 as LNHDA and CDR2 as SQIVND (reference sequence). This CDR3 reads CASSMGTGAYEQYF. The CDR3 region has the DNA TGTGCCAGTAGTATGGGGACAGGGGCCTACGAGCAGTACTTC.

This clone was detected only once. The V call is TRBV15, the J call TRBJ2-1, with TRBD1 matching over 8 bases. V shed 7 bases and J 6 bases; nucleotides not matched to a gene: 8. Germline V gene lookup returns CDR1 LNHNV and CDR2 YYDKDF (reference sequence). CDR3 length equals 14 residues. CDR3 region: CATNTGGRSNEQFF. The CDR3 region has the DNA TGTGCCACCAATACAGGGGGACGGTCCAATGAGCAGTTCTTC.

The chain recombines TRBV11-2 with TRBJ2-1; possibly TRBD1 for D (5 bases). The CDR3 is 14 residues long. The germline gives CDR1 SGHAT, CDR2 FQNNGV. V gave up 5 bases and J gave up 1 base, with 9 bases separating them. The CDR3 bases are TGTGCCAGCAGCACCCAGGGATCCTACAATGAGCAGTTCTTC. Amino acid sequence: CASSTQGSYNEQFF.

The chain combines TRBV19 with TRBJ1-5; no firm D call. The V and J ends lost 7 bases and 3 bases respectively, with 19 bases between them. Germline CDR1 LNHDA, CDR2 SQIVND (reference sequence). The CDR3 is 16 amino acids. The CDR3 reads CASNLRHSGVNQPQHF. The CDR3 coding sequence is TGTGCCAGTAATTTAAGGCACTCGGGAGTCAATCAGCCCCAGCATTTT.

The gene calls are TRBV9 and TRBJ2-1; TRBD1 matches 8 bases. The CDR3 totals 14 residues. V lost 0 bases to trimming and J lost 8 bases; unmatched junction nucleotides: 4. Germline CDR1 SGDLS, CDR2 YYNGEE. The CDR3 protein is CASSVETGADEQFF. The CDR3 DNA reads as TGTGCCAGCAGCGTAGAGACAGGGGCGGATGAGCAGTTCTTC.

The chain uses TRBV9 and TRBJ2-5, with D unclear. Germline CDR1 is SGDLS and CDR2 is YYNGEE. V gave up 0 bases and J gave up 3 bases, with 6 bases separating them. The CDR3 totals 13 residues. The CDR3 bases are TGTGCCAGCAGCGTAGAGGAAGAAGAGACCCAGTACTTC. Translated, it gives CASSVEEEETQYF.

The CDR3 nucleotides read TGTGCCAGCAGCGATGCCGGGACGGAACAAGAGACCCAGTACTTC. It encodes CASSDAGTEQETQYF. The chain has TRBV9 and TRBJ2-5; D assignment may be TRBD1 or TRBD2 (5 bases each). The V and J ends lost 3 bases and 2 bases respectively, with 14 bases between them. Germline V gives CDR1 SGDLS, CDR2 YYNGEE. The CDR3 runs 15 residues.

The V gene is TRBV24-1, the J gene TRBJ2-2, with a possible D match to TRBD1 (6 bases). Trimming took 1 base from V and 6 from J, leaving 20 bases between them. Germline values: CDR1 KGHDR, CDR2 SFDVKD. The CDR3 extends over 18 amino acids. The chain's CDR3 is CATSDFETGKSPPGELFF. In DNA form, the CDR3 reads TGTGCCACCAGTGATTTCGAAACAGGGAAATCCCCTCCCGGGGAGCTGTTTTTT.

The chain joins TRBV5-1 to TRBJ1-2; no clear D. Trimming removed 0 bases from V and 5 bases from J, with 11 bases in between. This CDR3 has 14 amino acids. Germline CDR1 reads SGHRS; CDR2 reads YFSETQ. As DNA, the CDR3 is TGCGCCAGCAGCTTGGATGGGGAGCCTTATGGCTACACCTTC. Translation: CASSLDGEPYGYTF. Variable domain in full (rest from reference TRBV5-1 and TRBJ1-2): KAGVTQTPRYLIKTRGQQVTLSCSPISGHRSVSWYQQTPGQGLQFLFEYFSETQRNKGNFPGRFSGRQFSNSRSEMNVSTLELGDSALYLCASSLDGEPYGYTFGSGTRLTVV.

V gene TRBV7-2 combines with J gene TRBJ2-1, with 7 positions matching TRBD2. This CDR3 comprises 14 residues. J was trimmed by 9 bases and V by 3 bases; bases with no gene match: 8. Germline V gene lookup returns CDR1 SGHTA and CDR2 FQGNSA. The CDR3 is CASSFRAGDIEQFF. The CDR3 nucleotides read TGTGCCAGCAGCTTTCGGGCGGGAGATATTGAGCAGTTCTTC.

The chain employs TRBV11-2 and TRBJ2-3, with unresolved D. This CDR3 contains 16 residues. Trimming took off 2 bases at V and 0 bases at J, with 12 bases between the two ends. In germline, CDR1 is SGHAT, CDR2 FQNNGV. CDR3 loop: CASSLNPVLSTDTQYF. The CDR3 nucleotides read TGTGCCAGCAGCTTAAACCCGGTTCTTAGCACAGATACGCAGTATTTT.

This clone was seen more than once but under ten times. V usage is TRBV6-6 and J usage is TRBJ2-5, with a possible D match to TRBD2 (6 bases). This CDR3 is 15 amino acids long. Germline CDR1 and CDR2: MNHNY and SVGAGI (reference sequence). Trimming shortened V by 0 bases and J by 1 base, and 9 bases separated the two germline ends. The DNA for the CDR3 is TGTGCCAGCAGTTACTCATTGGGAGGCCAAGAGACCCAGTACTTC. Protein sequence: CASSYSLGGQETQYF.

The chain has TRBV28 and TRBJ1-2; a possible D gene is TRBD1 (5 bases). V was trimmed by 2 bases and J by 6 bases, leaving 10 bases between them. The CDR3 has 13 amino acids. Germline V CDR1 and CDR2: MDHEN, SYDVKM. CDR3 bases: TGTGCCAGCAGTTTAGATGGGACCGATGGCTACACCTTC. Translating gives CASSLDGTDGYTF.

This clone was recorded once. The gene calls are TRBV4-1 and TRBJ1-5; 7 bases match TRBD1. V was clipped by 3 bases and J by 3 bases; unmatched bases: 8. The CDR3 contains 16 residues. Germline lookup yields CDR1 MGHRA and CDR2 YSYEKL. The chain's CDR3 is CASSQRTGRSNQPQHF. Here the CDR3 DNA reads TGCGCCAGCAGCCAGAGGACAGGCCGATCCAATCAGCCCCAGCATTTT.

The CDR3 spells CASSSNLRQGAFF. For the CDR3, the DNA is TGTGCCAGCAGTTCAAATCTTAGACAGGGAGCTTTCTTT. The chain joins TRBV27 to TRBJ1-1; the match to TRBD1 covers 7 bases. Germline trimming cut 4 bases from V and 10 bases from J; bases unmatched to any gene: 9. The CDR3 spans 13 residues. The germline CDR1 and CDR2 sequences are MNHEY and SMNVEV (reference sequence).

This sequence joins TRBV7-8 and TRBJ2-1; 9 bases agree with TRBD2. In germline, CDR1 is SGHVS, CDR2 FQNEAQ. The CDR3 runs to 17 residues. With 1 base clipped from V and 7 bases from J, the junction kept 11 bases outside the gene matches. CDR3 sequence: CASSLVAGGLGWNEQFF. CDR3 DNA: TGTGCCAGCAGCTTAGTTGCGGGAGGGCTCGGTTGGAATGAGCAGTTCTTC.

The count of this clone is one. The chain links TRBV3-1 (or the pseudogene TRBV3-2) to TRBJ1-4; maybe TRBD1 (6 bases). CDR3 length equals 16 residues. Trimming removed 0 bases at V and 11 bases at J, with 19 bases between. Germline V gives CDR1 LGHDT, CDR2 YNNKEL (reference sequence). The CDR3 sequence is CASSQDQDSLLRKLFF. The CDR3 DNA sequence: TGTGCCAGCAGCCAAGATCAGGACAGTCTTCTACGGAAACTGTTTTTT.

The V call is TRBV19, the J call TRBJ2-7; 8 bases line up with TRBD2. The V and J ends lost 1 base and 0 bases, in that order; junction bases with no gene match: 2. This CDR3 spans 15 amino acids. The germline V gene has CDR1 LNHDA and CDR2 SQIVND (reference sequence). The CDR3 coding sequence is TGTGCCAGTAGTATAGGAAGCGGGAGCTCCTACGAGCAGTACTTC. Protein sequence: CASSIGSGSSYEQYF.

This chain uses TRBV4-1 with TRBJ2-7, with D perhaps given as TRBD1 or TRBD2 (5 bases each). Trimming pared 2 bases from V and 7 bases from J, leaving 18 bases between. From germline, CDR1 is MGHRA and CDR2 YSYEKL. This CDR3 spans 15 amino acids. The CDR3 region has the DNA TGCGCCAGCAGCCAACTGCCGGGACGCTTGAGGGAGCAGTACTTC. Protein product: CASSQLPGRLREQYF.

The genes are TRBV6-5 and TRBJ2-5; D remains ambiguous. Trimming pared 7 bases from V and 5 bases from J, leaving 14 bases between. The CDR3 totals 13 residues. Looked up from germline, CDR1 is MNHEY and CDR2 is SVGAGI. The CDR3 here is CASTDFAVETQYF. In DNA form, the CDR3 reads TGTGCCAGCACCGACTTTGCGGTTGAGACCCAGTACTTC.

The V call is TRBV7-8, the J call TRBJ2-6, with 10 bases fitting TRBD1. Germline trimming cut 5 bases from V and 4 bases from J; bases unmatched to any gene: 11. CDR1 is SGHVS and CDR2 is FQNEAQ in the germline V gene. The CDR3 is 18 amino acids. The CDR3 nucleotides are TGTGCCAGCAGCCCGGGACAGGGGCGGATGAGGGGGGCCAACGTCCTGACTTTC. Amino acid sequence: CASSPGQGRMRGANVLTF.